This TCR beta chain was profiled in a study of response to subunit inactivated influenza vaccine. Whole-study findings and limits: New T cells are recruited in small numbers by each seasonal influenza vaccination, according to the authors' suggestion.

This clonotype occurred a few times. Its specificity is not known. This CDR3 is 14 amino acids long. Trimming left V 0 bases short and J 7 bases short, with 11 bases between. Germline V gives CDR1 SGHKS, CDR2 YYEKEE (reference sequence). TCRdb reprocessed the RT-PCR reads via MiXCR and lists one record per CDR3 protein. The repertoire includes some 570,000 distinct CDR3 sequences, around 11% of them detected once, and 11% sits in the top ten. Another study also made use of these data, one on T cells expressing NK-cell markers. That investigation notes: A 5'RACE template switching approach incorporating UMIs was used to make TCR beta cDNA. Investigators obtained TCR beta repertoires from sorted CD3+CD56+NKG2C+, CD3+CD56+NKG2C- and CD3+CD56-NKG2C+ T cells. NKG2C+ dominant clonotype frequencies in over 5 donors were roughly 1.0-7.5% of CD8+ T cells.

This sequence originates from a man in his fifties who received an inactivated influenza vaccine. The material sequenced was PBMCs from blood, taken on the day of vaccination. V and J are TRBV5-5 and TRBJ1-5; D is perhaps TRBD1 (5 bases). CDR3 bases: TGTGCCAGCAGCTTGGGGGACGCTGCCCAGCCCCAGCATTTT. This sequence encodes CASSLGDAAQPQHF.